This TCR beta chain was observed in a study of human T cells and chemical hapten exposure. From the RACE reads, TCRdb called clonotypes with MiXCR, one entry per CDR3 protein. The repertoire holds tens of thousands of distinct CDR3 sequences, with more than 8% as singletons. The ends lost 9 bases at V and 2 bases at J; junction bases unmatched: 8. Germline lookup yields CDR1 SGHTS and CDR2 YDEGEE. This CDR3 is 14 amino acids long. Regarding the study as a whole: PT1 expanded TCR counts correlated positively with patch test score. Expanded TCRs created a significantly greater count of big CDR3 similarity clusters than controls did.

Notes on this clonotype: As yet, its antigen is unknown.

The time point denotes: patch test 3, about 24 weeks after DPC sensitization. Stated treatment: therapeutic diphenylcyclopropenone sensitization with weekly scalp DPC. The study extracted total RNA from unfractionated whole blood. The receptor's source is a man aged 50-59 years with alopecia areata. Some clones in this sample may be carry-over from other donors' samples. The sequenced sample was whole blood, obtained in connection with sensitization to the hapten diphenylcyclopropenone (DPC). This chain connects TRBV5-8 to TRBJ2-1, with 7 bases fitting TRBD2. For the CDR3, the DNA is TGTGCCATCTGGATAGCGGGTGCCTACAATGAGCAGTTCTTC. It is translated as CAIWIAGAYNEQFF.